This TCR beta chain was captured by sequencing in a study of CD8 T cells in ankylosing spondylitis. Study-level findings and limits: Reactive arthritis synovial fluid and blood were previously reported to contain some motif variants. Under 10 highly homologous variants formed a TCR beta motif that appeared characteristic of ankylosing spondylitis blood.

Quantitative 5'-RACE was performed with molecular barcodes, and it yielded the TCR beta libraries. Each CDR3 protein is one row after TCRdb ran MiXCR on the 5' RACE reads. The sample carries roughly 450,000 distinct CDR3 sequences, 26% recorded once. This clonotype was observed a few times. The target antigen is unknown. The CDR3 is 12 residues long. V gave up 4 bases and J gave up 6 bases, with 7 bases separating them. Germline loops: CDR1 SGHRS, CDR2 YFSETQ. The receptor was derived from a male donor with ankylosing spondylitis. The V call is TRBV5-1, the J call TRBJ2-2; D gene unclear. Sequencing was carried out using blood, either unsorted or a sorted T cell fraction (not recorded which). CDR3 DNA sequence: TGCGCCAGCAGCCGCAGACCCGGGGAGCTGTTTTTT. This codes for CASSRRPGELFF.